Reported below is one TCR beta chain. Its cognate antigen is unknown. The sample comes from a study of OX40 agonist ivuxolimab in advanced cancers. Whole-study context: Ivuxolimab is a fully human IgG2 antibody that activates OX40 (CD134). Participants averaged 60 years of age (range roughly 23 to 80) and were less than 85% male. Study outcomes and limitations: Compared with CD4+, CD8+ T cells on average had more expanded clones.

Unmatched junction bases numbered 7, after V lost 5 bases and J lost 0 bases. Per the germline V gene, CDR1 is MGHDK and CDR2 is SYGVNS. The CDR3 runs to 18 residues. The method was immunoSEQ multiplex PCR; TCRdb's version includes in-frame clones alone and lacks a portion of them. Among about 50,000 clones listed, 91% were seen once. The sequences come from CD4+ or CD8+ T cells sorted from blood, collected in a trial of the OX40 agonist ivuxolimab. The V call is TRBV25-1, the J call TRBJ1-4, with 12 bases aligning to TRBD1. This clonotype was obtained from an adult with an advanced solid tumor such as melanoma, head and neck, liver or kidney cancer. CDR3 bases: TGTGCCAGCAGTCACCGGGACAGGGGGCTGACAACTAATGAAAAACTGTTTTTT. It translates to CASSHRDRGLTTNEKLFF.